The clone carrying this TCR beta chain occurred a few times. Its antigen is unknown. The data belong to a study of beta chain features in type 1 diabetes. Trimming pared 4 bases from V and 3 bases from J, leaving 9 bases between. This CDR3 comprises 13 residues. In germline, CDR1 is KGHSH, CDR2 LQKENI. What was sequenced were expressed TCRB transcripts, since all of the isolated RNA had been reverse transcribed. Generated by immunoSEQ multiplex PCR, the TCRdb table keeps only in-frame clones and is missing some. The data contain over 200,000 clones, about a tenth of them singletons. General study points: Type 1 diabetes patients had moderately but significantly shorter TCRB CDR3s in all four CD4+ subsets. A cDNA-based sequencing approach could over-represent cells with high TCR expression. Among patients, naive, central memory and Treg TCRB repertoires appeared more similar than among healthy donors.

By way of CD45RO/CCR7/CD25/CD127/CD95/CD27, the CD4+ regulatory, stem cell-like memory, central memory and naive cells were sorted. The TCR originated in a man aged 30 to 39 with type 1 diabetes. V gene TRBV18 combines with J gene TRBJ2-5, with D possibly TRBD1 on 6 matching bases. Material for sequencing was naive CD4+ T cells from blood. CDR3 region: CASSLRTEETQYF. Written as DNA, the CDR3 is TGTGCCAGCTCACTTCGGACAGAAGAGACCCAGTACTTC.